This T cell receptor (beta chain) was identified in a study of CD8 T cells in Susac syndrome. With random hexamers, reverse transcription was performed on about 0.5 to 1 ug of RNA. TCRdb called the immunoSEQ multiplex PCR reads again in MiXCR, with one record for every CDR3 protein. The table includes some 220,000 distinct CDR3 sequences, about 95% detected once. The germline V gene encodes CDR1 SNHLY and CDR2 FYNNEI. The CDR3 length is 13 residues. Trimming cost V 6 bases and J 1 base, with 8 bases left between them. Negative isolation yielded the CD8+ and CD4+ T cells, while FACS enriched the TEMRA cells.

This clonotype was obtained from a human donor with multiple sclerosis. The chain has TRBV2 and TRBJ2-3; D is uncertain. Sequenced material: CD4+ T cells from PBMCs. CDR3 amino acids: CASRDPRTDTQYF. CDR3 DNA: TGTGCCAGCAGAGATCCCCGCACAGATACGCAGTATTTT.